This T cell receptor beta chain comes out of a study of blood T cell repertoires in COVID-19. Turning to the study itself: Specimens from acute and convalescent COVID-19 originated in the United States, Italy and Spain. Sources were T cells, B-cell-depleted T cells, or PBMCs; the material itself was cDNA or gDNA.

Trimming stripped 3 bases from V and 6 bases from J, with 8 bases between. The CDR3 covers 12 residues. Authors' processing steps: How many nucleated cells were present was estimated from reference gene primer amplification. Produced via immunoSEQ multiplex PCR; TCRdb's table is partial and in-frame only. The DNA gave D and trimming, while V, J and clone size come from that table. The sample includes 250,000 to 300,000 clones, less than 90% of them seen just once. This TCR was sampled from a man between 60 and 75 years old who had recovered from COVID-19. This chain connects TRBV12-3 or TRBV12-4 to TRBJ1-1; no clear D gene. What was sequenced was peripheral blood. The CDR3 region has the DNA TGTGCCAGCAGTTTGTTACGGGCTGAAGCTTTCTTT. This codes for CASSLLRAEAFF.